Included here is one T cell receptor beta chain sequence, with context. No antigen is known for it. CD8 cells classed as naive were CD45RO-negative and positively selected for CCR7, excluding terminally differentiated effector memory CD45RA+ cells. These data belong to a study of shared clonotypes between healthy human individuals. Study results and limitations: Genetic and exposure-history diversity was limited by the small donor number. Naive CD4 clonotypes overlapped across a handful of donors at about 5.2%.

When replicate PCRs were run on sorted subsets, they used about 200 ng DNA, about 31,000 T cell genomes. Libraries were prepared by immunoSEQ multiplex PCR; TCRdb keeps only in-frame clonotypes and omits some of them. This table holds approximately 2,200,000 clones, under 95% found once. The TCR originated in a man aged 18 to 29 in good health. Some clones in this sample may be carry-over from other donors' samples. The material sequenced was naive CD8+ T cells from PBMCs.

CDR3 sequence (DNA): TGTGCCAGCAGCACTAGCGGGAGGGCCTTGGCAGATACGCAGTATTTT. Its translation: CASSTSGRALADTQYF. The V call is TRBV5-8, the J call TRBJ2-3, with 13 bases fitting TRBD2. This CDR3 region has 16 residues. The germline V gene encodes CDR1 SGHTS and CDR2 YDEGEE. The trim removed 4 bases at V and 4 bases at J, leaving 6 bases unmatched.